In this sample, the clone carrying this T cell receptor beta chain turned up a few times. Its antigen is unidentified. As every portion of the isolated RNA was reverse transcribed, the sequencing read expressed TCRB transcripts. TCRdb keeps only in-frame clones here, not all; method: immunoSEQ multiplex PCR. The sample includes 150,000 to 200,000 clones, 7.5% to 9.5% of them seen just once. CDR3 length: 15 amino acids. V dropped 5 bases and J dropped 7; count of bases not matched to a gene: 13. From germline, CDR1 is SGHTA and CDR2 FQGNSA. This specimen belongs to a study of beta chain features in type 1 diabetes. Notes on the study in general: Type 1 diabetes patients showed a moderate but significant shortening of TCRB CDR3s in all four CD4+ subsets.

This sequence originates from a woman in her late teens or twenties with type 1 diabetes. Material: central memory CD4+ T cells from blood. The chain couples TRBV7-2 to TRBJ2-7; 8 bases match TRBD2. CDR3 bases: TGTGCCAGCAGCCATCTGCGGCGGGAGGCGGGAGAGCAGTACTTC. Translating gives CASSHLRREAGEQYF.